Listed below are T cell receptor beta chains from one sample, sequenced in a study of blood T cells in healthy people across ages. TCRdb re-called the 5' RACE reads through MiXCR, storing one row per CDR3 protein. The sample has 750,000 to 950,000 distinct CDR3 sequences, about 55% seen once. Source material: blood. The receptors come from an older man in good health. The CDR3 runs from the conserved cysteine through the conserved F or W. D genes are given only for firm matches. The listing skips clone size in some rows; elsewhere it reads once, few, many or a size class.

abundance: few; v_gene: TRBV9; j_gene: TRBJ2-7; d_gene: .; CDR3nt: TGTGCCAGCAGCCCAATGGGAGGTCCCTCCTACGAGCAGTACTTC; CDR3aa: CASSPMGGPSYEQYF
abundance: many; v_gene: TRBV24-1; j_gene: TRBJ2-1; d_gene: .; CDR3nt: TGTGCCACCGGCCCCCACCACGACAATGAGCAGTTCTTC; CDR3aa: CATGPHHDNEQFF
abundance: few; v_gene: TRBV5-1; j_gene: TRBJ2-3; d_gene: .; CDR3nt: TGCGCCAGCTCCGGGGGCTCGGTAAGCACAGATACGCAGTATTTT; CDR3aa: CASSGGSVSTDTQYF
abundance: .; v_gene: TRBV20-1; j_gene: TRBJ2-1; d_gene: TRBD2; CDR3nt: TGCAGTGCTAGACGGTCAGCGGGAGGGAACAATGAGCAGTTCTTC; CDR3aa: CSARRSAGGNNEQFF
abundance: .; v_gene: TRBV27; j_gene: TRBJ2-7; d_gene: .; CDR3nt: TGTGCCAGCAGTTTAGTGGGGGGGGCCTCTCGCGGCGAGCAGTACTTC; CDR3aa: CASSLVGGASRGEQYF
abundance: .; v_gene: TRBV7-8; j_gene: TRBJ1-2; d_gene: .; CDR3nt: TGTGCCAGCAGCCCTGCGGACAGCGGCTACACCTTC; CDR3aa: CASSPADSGYTF
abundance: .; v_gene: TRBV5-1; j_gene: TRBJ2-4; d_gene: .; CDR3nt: TGCGCCAGCAGCTTGTACTTAGGGAACCTTCAACAGTACTTC; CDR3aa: CASSLYLGNLQQYF
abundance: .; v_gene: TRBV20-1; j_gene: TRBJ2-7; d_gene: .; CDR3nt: TGCAGTGCTAGTCGTCGGGGGAGTCGAATCTACGAGCAGTACTTC; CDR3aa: CSASRRGSRIYEQYF
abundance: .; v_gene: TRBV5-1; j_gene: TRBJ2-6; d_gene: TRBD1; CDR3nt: TGCGCCAGCAGGTTGACAGGGTTCTCTGGGGCCAACGTCCTGACTTTC; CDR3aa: CASRLTGFSGANVLTF
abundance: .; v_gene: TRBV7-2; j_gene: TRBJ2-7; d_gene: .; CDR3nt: TGTGCCAGCAGCTCTCACGGACAGAGCTACAATGAGCAGTACTTC; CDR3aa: CASSSHGQSYNEQYF
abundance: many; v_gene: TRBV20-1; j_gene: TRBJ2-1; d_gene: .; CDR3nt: TGCAGTGCTCCCCCGTTGGGGTCCTACAATGAGCAGTTCTTC; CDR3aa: CSAPPLGSYNEQFF
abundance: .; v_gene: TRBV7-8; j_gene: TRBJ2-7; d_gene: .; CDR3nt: TGTGCCAGCAGCTTAGGGGGGGCGGGAGAACTCGGGACTTCTTACTACGAGCAGTACTTC; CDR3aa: CASSLGGAGELGTSYYEQYF
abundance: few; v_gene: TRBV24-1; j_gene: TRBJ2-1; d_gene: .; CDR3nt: TGTGCCACCAGTGACCCCTTAACTAGTCCCCTTTGGTTCTTC; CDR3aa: CATSDPLTSPLWFF
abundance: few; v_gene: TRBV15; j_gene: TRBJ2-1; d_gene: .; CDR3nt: TGTGCCACCAGCACCAACTCGAACAATGAGCAGTTCTTC; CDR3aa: CATSTNSNNEQFF
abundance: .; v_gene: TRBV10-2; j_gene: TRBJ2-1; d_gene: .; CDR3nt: TGCGCCAGCCCCCCGGGACCCCTCTCCTACAATGAGCAGTTCTTC; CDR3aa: CASPPGPLSYNEQFF
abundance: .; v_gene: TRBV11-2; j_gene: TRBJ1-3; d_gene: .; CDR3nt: TGTGCCAGCAGCTTGTTCGACAGCTCTGGAAACACCATATATTTT; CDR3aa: CASSLFDSSGNTIYF
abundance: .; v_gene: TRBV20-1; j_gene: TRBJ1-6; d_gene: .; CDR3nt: TGCAGTGCTAGTACAGGGAGAAATTCACCCCTCCACTTT; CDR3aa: CSASTGRNSPLHF
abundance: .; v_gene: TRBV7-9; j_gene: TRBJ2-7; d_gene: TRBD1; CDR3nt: TGTGCCAGCAGTTCAGGGGGCCCGCTCGAGCAGTACTTC; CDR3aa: CASSSGGPLEQYF
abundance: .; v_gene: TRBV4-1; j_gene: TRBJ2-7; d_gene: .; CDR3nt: TGCGCCAGCAGCCAGGTCATGAGCTCCTACAATGAGCAGTACTTC; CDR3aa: CASSQVMSSYNEQYF
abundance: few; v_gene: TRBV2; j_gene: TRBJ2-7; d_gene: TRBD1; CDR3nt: TGTGCCAGCACATTCCGGGACAGCTCCTACGAGCAGTACTTC; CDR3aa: CASTFRDSSYEQYF
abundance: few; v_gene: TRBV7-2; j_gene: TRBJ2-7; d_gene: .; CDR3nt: TGTGCCAGCAGCCGGGCTGGGGTCTCCCCTGCCTACGAGCAGTACTTC; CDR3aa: CASSRAGVSPAYEQYF
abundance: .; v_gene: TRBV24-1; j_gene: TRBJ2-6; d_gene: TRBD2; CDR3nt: TGTGCCACCAGTGAGCACGGACTAGCGGGAGTTTCTGGGGCCAACGTCCTGACTTTC; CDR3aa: CATSEHGLAGVSGANVLTF
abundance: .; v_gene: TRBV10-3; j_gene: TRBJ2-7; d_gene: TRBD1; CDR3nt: TGTGCCATCAGTGAGTCAAGGACAGGGAGCTACGAGCAGTACTTC; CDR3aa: CAISESRTGSYEQYF